The rows below give T cell receptor beta chains drawn from one sample of a study of blood T cell repertoires in COVID-19. The data were produced by immunoSEQ multiplex PCR, yet TCRdb's version contains in-frame clones alone and is incomplete. In the table there are roughly 180,000 clones, around 76% of which are singletons. The sample consisted of peripheral blood. These receptor sequences come from a woman in her forties or fifties with active or convalescent COVID-19. Both conserved end residues are part of each CDR3. A D gene is named only where the DNA matches it firmly. Size is stated for part of the rows, as once, few or many counts, or as a class when the clone is expanded.

TRBD1 | - | TRBJ1-5 | TRBV6-5 | CASSDRKGQPQHF | TGTGCCAGCTCGGACAGGAAAGGTCAGCCCCAGCATTTT
- | few | TRBJ1-4 | TRBV7-8 | CASSLVGSWPGNEKLFF | TGTGCCAGCAGCTTAGTCGGTTCGTGGCCAGGGAATGAAAAACTGTTTTTT
- | few | TRBJ2-2 | TRBV3-1/TRBV3-2 | CASSPAPGTGELFF | TGTGCCAGCAGCCCAGCCCCGGGCACCGGGGAGCTGTTTTTT
TRBD2 | - | TRBJ2-2 | TRBV19 | CASSIFLAANTGELFF | TGTGCCAGTAGTATTTTTCTAGCGGCGAACACCGGGGAGCTGTTTTTT
TRBD1 | - | TRBJ1-1 | TRBV6-5 | CASSRRQGPEAFF | TGTGCCAGCAGCCGAAGACAGGGCCCTGAAGCTTTCTTT
- | few | TRBJ2-3 | TRBV20-1 | CSASKGGGHSDTQYF | TGCAGTGCTAGTAAGGGGGGGGGCCACTCAGATACGCAGTATTTT
- | - | TRBJ1-5 | TRBV6-2/TRBV6-3 | CASSSNDGAQPQHF | TGTGCCAGCAGTTCTAACGACGGAGCTCAGCCCCAGCATTTT
- | - | TRBJ2-1 | TRBV7-9 | CASSLPAGNNEQFF | TGTGCCAGCAGCTTACCAGCAGGGAACAATGAGCAGTTCTTC
- | - | TRBJ1-6 | TRBV12-3/TRBV12-4 | CASSLRDSPLHF | TGTGCCAGCAGTTTGAGGGATTCACCCCTCCACTTT
TRBD2 | - | TRBJ2-2 | TRBV11-2 | CASSLLRGVITGELFF | TGTGCCAGCAGCTTATTGCGGGGGGTCATCACCGGGGAGCTGTTTTTT
TRBD2 | - | TRBJ2-1 | TRBV5-1 | CASSLRTSGSRNEQFF | TGCGCCAGCAGCTTGAGGACTAGCGGGAGCCGCAATGAGCAGTTCTTC
TRBD2 | few | TRBJ2-3 | TRBV6-1 | CASSERERETDTQYF | TGTGCCAGCAGTGAACGAGAGCGGGAGACAGATACGCAGTATTTT
- | - | TRBJ1-5 | TRBV4-3 | CASSQDRQQPQHF | TGCGCCAGCAGCCAAGACAGGCAGCAGCCCCAGCATTTT
TRBD1 | - | TRBJ1-1 | TRBV20-1 | CSASQGTAHTEAFF | TGCAGTGCTAGTCAGGGGACAGCGCACACTGAAGCTTTCTTT
- | once | TRBJ1-3 | TRBV3-1/TRBV3-2 | CASSLVGRAYSGNTIYF | TGTGCCAGCAGCCTCGTCGGCAGGGCATACTCTGGAAACACCATATATTTT
TRBD1 | - | TRBJ1-2 | TRBV7-9 | CASSLTRTGGADGYTF | TGTGCCAGCAGCTTAACTCGGACAGGGGGCGCGGATGGCTACACCTTC
TRBD2 | once | TRBJ2-1 | TRBV5-4 | CASSTASGSENEQFF | TGTGCCAGCAGCACGGCTAGCGGGAGTGAAAATGAGCAGTTCTTC
- | few | TRBJ1-2 | TRBV28 | CASSLGPGSYGYTF | TGTGCCAGCAGTTTAGGGCCGGGGTCCTATGGCTACACCTTC
- | - | TRBJ2-2 | TRBV6-5 | CASSYRGGRITGELFF | TGTGCCAGCAGTTATAGGGGGGGACGTATCACCGGGGAGCTGTTTTTT
- | - | TRBJ2-1 | TRBV6-1 | CASSEGGGFEQFF | TGTGCCAGCAGTGAAGGTGGGGGCTTTGAGCAGTTCTTC
TRBD1 | - | TRBJ2-1 | TRBV7-2 | CASSLTGTGRMDEQFF | TGTGCCAGCAGCTTAACCGGGACAGGGAGGATGGATGAGCAGTTCTTC
- | - | TRBJ1-3 | TRBV7-9 | CASSLLKGNSGNTIYF | TGTGCCAGCAGCTTATTGAAGGGGAACTCTGGAAACACCATATATTTT
TRBD2 | - | TRBJ2-3 | TRBV2 | CASSEADLAGNGGDTQYF | TGTGCCAGCAGTGAAGCAGATTTAGCGGGGAACGGCGGAGATACGCAGTATTTT
TRBD1 | - | TRBJ2-2 | TRBV5-1 | CASSLGTGGPGELFF | TGCGCCAGCAGCCTCGGGACAGGGGGCCCCGGGGAGCTGTTTTTT
TRBD2 | - | TRBJ2-5 | TRBV28 | CASSLLSGRGETQYF | TGTGCCAGCAGTTTATTGAGCGGGAGAGGCGAGACCCAGTACTTC
- | - | TRBJ1-6 | TRBV28 | CASRLGTQYNSPLHF | TGTGCCAGCAGACTCGGGACACAATATAATTCACCCCTCCACTTT
TRBD2 | - | TRBJ2-3 | TRBV6-5 | CASRIIAGGFDTQYF | TGTGCCAGCAGAATAATAGCGGGAGGATTTGATACGCAGTATTTT
- | - | TRBJ2-7 | TRBV6-2/TRBV6-3 | CASSLEDTYEQYF | TGTGCCAGCAGTTTAGAGGATACCTACGAGCAGTACTTC
TRBD2 | - | TRBJ2-7 | TRBV6-2/TRBV6-3 | CASRPSGSSYEQYF | TGTGCCAGCAGACCTAGCGGGAGCTCCTACGAGCAGTACTTC
TRBD2 | - | TRBJ2-7 | TRBV6-5 | CASSYGTSGTYEQYF | TGTGCCAGCAGTTATGGGACTAGCGGTACCTACGAGCAGTACTTC
TRBD1 | - | TRBJ1-5 | TRBV7-2 | CASSLNGLGQGRDQPQHF | TGTGCCAGCAGCTTAAATGGCCTCGGACAGGGAAGGGATCAGCCCCAGCATTTT
- | - | TRBJ1-4 | TRBV29-1 | CSVGERRGEKLFF | TGCAGCGTTGGGGAACGGAGGGGTGAAAAACTGTTTTTT
TRBD1 | - | TRBJ2-1 | TRBV27 | CASSKPVDRFASEQFF | TGTGCCAGCAGTAAGCCGGTGGACAGGTTCGCGAGTGAGCAGTTCTTC
TRBD2 | few | TRBJ2-1 | TRBV6-5 | CASRSLAGGYNEQFF | TGTGCCAGCAGATCGCTAGCGGGGGGATACAATGAGCAGTTCTTC
- | - | TRBJ1-5 | TRBV19 | CASSIAVPGSNQPQHF | TGTGCCAGTAGTATAGCGGTTCCAGGGAGCAATCAGCCCCAGCATTTT
TRBD1 | - | TRBJ1-2 | TRBV4-2 | CASSHTGQGGDGYTF | TGTGCCAGCAGCCATACCGGACAGGGGGGTGATGGCTACACCTTC
- | few | TRBJ2-6 | TRBV19 | CASSPVFSGANVLTF | TGTGCCAGTAGTCCGGTTTTCTCTGGGGCCAACGTCCTGACTTTC
- | - | TRBJ2-2 | TRBV4-3 | CASSQAGVNTGELFF | TGCGCCAGCAGCCAAGCGGGGGTGAACACCGGGGAGCTGTTTTTT
TRBD2 | - | TRBJ2-1 | TRBV3-1/TRBV3-2 | CASSQGLGRGSEQFF | TGTGCCAGCAGCCAAGGGCTTGGGCGGGGGAGTGAGCAGTTCTTC
- | - | TRBJ1-2 | TRBV21-1 | CASSKGRDGYTF | TGTGCCAGCAGCAAAGGGCGGGATGGCTACACCTTC
TRBD1 | - | TRBJ1-6 | TRBV19 | CASSILTGTDSPLHF | TGTGCCAGTAGTATCTTGACAGGGACGGATTCACCCCTCCACTTT
- | many | TRBJ1-1 | TRBV19 | CASSIGPGLRNTEAFF | TGTGCCAGTAGTATAGGTCCGGGACTGAGGAACACTGAAGCTTTCTTT
TRBD1 | - | TRBJ1-6 | TRBV5-1 | CASSRGDRGYSPLHF | TGCGCCAGCAGCCGAGGGGACAGGGGATATTCACCCCTCCACTTT
TRBD2 | - | TRBJ2-7 | TRBV5-4 | CASSHSGGVGYEQYF | TGTGCCAGCAGCCACAGCGGGGGAGTCGGCTACGAGCAGTACTTC
TRBD2 | - | TRBJ2-7 | TRBV29-1 | CSAGTSGGPSSYEQYF | TGCAGCGCCGGGACTAGCGGGGGGCCGAGCTCCTACGAGCAGTACTTC
TRBD2 | - | TRBJ2-6 | TRBV11-1 | CASRGAGSGANVLTF | TGTGCCAGCAGGGGAGCGGGATCCGGGGCCAACGTCCTGACTTTC
- | - | TRBJ1-5 | TRBV7-2 | CASSLFSTDSNQPQHF | TGTGCCAGCAGCTTATTTTCTACAGATAGCAATCAGCCCCAGCATTTT
- | - | TRBJ1-2 | TRBV30 | CAWRGGAYGYTF | TGTGCCTGGAGGGGGGGGGCCTATGGCTACACCTTC
TRBD1 | - | TRBJ1-5 | TRBV28 | CASTRRRGQGNQPQHF | TGTGCCAGCACCCGACGACGGGGACAGGGCAATCAGCCCCAGCATTTT
- | once | TRBJ2-7 | TRBV6-5 | CAGGAAYEQYF | TGTGCCGGGGGGGCAGCCTACGAGCAGTACTTC
TRBD1 | once | TRBJ1-5 | TRBV13 | CASSLGQGEGQPQHF | TGTGCCAGCAGCTTGGGGCAGGGGGAAGGTCAGCCCCAGCATTTT
TRBD2 | - | TRBJ2-1 | TRBV3-1/TRBV3-2 | CASSQGGSTYNEQFF | TGTGCCAGCAGCCAAGGCGGGAGTACCTACAATGAGCAGTTCTTC
TRBD1 | - | TRBJ2-3 | TRBV7-9 | CASSTRTGSDTQYF | TGTGCCAGCAGCACTCGGACAGGTTCAGATACGCAGTATTTT
TRBD2 | - | TRBJ2-1 | TRBV7-6 | CASSRRTSGWGGNEQFF | TGTGCCAGCAGCCGCCGGACTAGCGGATGGGGAGGCAATGAGCAGTTCTTC
- | - | TRBJ1-4 | TRBV5-4 | CASSAYTATNEKLFF | TGTGCCAGCAGCGCCTACACAGCAACTAATGAAAAACTGTTTTTT